These 7 T cell receptor beta chains were all obtained from the same sample, sequenced in a study of blood T cell repertoires in COVID-19. Assay used: immunoSEQ multiplex PCR; TCRdb lists only in-frame clones, some missing. The data hold fewer than 500,000 clones, with 80% to 90% observed a single time. The source material was peripheral blood. These receptors were taken from a woman younger than 45 with active or convalescent COVID-19.

The V gene is TRBV2, the J gene TRBJ1-6; TRBD1 agrees at 7 bases. V lost 1 base and J lost 6; bases outside the gene matches: 3. The CDR3 sequence is 15 residues long. CDR1 and CDR2 from the germline V gene are SNHLY and FYNNEI. DNA for the CDR3: TGTGCCAGCAGTGAAGACAGGGGAAGTAATTCACCCCTCCACTTT. Protein product: CASSEDRGSNSPLHF.

The V gene is TRBV6-5, the J gene TRBJ1-6; TRBD1 is a possible D gene (5 bases). CDR1 is MNHEY, CDR2 SVGAGI, per germline. V lost 6 bases and J 5 bases, leaving 14 bases between the germline ends. This CDR3 region has 15 residues. The CDR3: CASRVLGGDNSPLHF. Here the CDR3 DNA reads TGTGCCAGCAGGGTCCTCGGAGGGGATAATTCACCCCTCCACTTT.

The chain recombines TRBV10-3 with TRBJ1-4, with 7 nucleotides matching TRBD1. V gave up 1 base and J gave up 4 bases; unmatched junction bases: 3. CDR1 is ENHRY and CDR2 is SYGVKD in the germline V gene. The CDR3 extends over 15 amino acids. CDR3 protein: CAISELGQSNEKLFF. CDR3 sequence (DNA): TGTGCCATCAGTGAGTTGGGACAGAGTAATGAAAAACTGTTTTTT.

This chain uses TRBV15 with TRBJ1-2; D is perhaps TRBD1 (6 bases). CDR1 is LNHNV and CDR2 is YYDKDF in the germline V gene (reference sequence). Trimming took off 3 bases at V and 2 bases at J, with 13 bases between the two ends. The CDR3 contains 15 residues. CDR3: CATSRQQGPNYGYTF. The CDR3 DNA reads as TGTGCCACCAGCAGGCAACAGGGCCCCAACTATGGCTACACCTTC.

This clone was counted once. J is TRBJ2-7 and V is TRBV4-1; 12 nucleotides line up with TRBD1. The CDR3 covers 15 residues. Trimming cost V 2 bases and J 5 bases; bases outside gene matches: 4. Germline CDR1 MGHRA, CDR2 YSYEKL. The CDR3 is CASSQPGQGANEQYF. The CDR3 DNA reads TGCGCCAGCAGCCAACCGGGACAGGGGGCGAACGAGCAGTACTTC.

The rearrangement joins TRBV29-1 to TRBJ2-4, with D unclear. The CDR3 loop spans 15 amino acids. V lost 3 bases and J 0 bases, leaving 12 bases between the germline ends. Germline V lookup: CDR1 SQVTM, CDR2 ANQGSEA. The CDR3 is CSVESPDRAKNIQYF. In nucleotides, the CDR3 is TGCAGCGTTGAGTCCCCAGATCGAGCCAAAAACATTCAGTACTTC.

This chain joins TRBV6-1 and TRBJ2-2; TRBD2 matches at 13 bases. CDR1 MNHNS and CDR2 SASEGT come from the germline V gene. The CDR3 sequence is 16 residues long. V was clipped by 4 bases and J by 1 base; unmatched bases: 0. The CDR3 is CASSGLAGGNTGELFF. CDR3 bases: TGTGCCAGCAGTGGACTAGCGGGGGGGAACACCGGGGAGCTGTTTTTT.